These T cell receptor beta chains were read from a single sample in a study of CD8 T cells in ankylosing spondylitis. TCRdb independently ran MiXCR on the 5' RACE reads; one entry per CDR3 protein. In the table there are 450,000 or so distinct CDR3 sequences, 25% to 30% of which are singletons. The sequencing sample was made of blood, either unsorted or a sorted T cell fraction (not recorded which). All receptors come from a male donor with ankylosing spondylitis. Each CDR3 is given with its conserved first and last residue. A D gene is named only where the DNA matches it firmly. Not every row has a clone size; where given, it reads once, few, many or a size class.

v_gene: TRBV2; d_gene: -; abundance: many; j_gene: TRBJ2-3; CDR3nt: TGTGCCAGCAGTGAGGAGGTAGATACGCAGTATTTT; CDR3aa: CASSEEVDTQYF
v_gene: TRBV20-1; d_gene: -; abundance: few; j_gene: TRBJ2-7; CDR3nt: TGCAGTGCTAGACTGGGACCGCGATTTTCCTACGAGCAGTACTTC; CDR3aa: CSARLGPRFSYEQYF
v_gene: TRBV3-1; d_gene: -; abundance: few; j_gene: TRBJ1-1; CDR3nt: TGTGCCAGCAGCCAAGTTTTAGGGAACACTGAAGCTTTCTTT; CDR3aa: CASSQVLGNTEAFF
v_gene: TRBV7-9; d_gene: -; abundance: -; j_gene: TRBJ1-1; CDR3nt: TGTGCCAGCAGCTTAGGATCCGACACTGAAGCTTTCTTT; CDR3aa: CASSLGSDTEAFF
v_gene: TRBV3-1; d_gene: TRBD1; abundance: -; j_gene: TRBJ2-1; CDR3nt: TGTGCCAGCAGCCAAAGGGGGCAAGGTGAGAATGAGCAGTTCTTC; CDR3aa: CASSQRGQGENEQFF
v_gene: TRBV20-1; d_gene: TRBD2; abundance: many; j_gene: TRBJ2-2; CDR3nt: TGCAGTGCTAGAGATCGTTATGCGGGAGCGGCCACCGGGGAGCTGTTTTTT; CDR3aa: CSARDRYAGAATGELFF
v_gene: TRBV20-1; d_gene: TRBD1; abundance: -; j_gene: TRBJ1-6; CDR3nt: TGCAGTGCTAGAGTAGACAGGGGCTTATCACCCCTCCACTTT; CDR3aa: CSARVDRGLSPLHF
v_gene: TRBV20-1; d_gene: TRBD1; abundance: -; j_gene: TRBJ2-1; CDR3nt: TGCAGTGGGGCGGACAGGGGAAGCGAGCAGTTCTTC; CDR3aa: CSGADRGSEQFF
v_gene: TRBV5-6; d_gene: -; abundance: -; j_gene: TRBJ2-1; CDR3nt: TGTGCCAGCAGCTTGGTGGCGGAATACCCCTACAATGAGCAGTTCTTC; CDR3aa: CASSLVAEYPYNEQFF
v_gene: TRBV12-3/TRBV12-4; d_gene: TRBD2; abundance: many; j_gene: TRBJ2-1; CDR3nt: TGTGCCAGCAGCAGGGGACTAGCGGACTACAATGAGCAGTTCTTC; CDR3aa: CASSRGLADYNEQFF
v_gene: TRBV5-1; d_gene: TRBD2; abundance: -; j_gene: TRBJ2-7; CDR3nt: TGCGCCAGCAGCCCTTTGACTAGCAACGAGCAGTACTTC; CDR3aa: CASSPLTSNEQYF
v_gene: TRBV12-3/TRBV12-4; d_gene: -; abundance: -; j_gene: TRBJ1-2; CDR3nt: TGTGCCAGCACCCCTGGAGACAGTTCATATGGCTACACCTTC; CDR3aa: CASTPGDSSYGYTF
v_gene: TRBV27; d_gene: -; abundance: -; j_gene: TRBJ1-2; CDR3nt: TGTGCCAGCAGTTTAAGGGAGAAGGGGAATGGCTACACCTTC; CDR3aa: CASSLREKGNGYTF
v_gene: TRBV5-1; d_gene: -; abundance: -; j_gene: TRBJ2-7; CDR3nt: TGCGCCAGCACACCTCCGGGGGGCGACGAGCAGTACTTC; CDR3aa: CASTPPGGDEQYF
v_gene: TRBV5-6; d_gene: TRBD1; abundance: few; j_gene: TRBJ2-2; CDR3nt: TGTGCCAGCAGCCCGGGGGACAGGGCGAACACCGGGGAGCTGTTTTTT; CDR3aa: CASSPGDRANTGELFF
v_gene: TRBV5-1; d_gene: -; abundance: few; j_gene: TRBJ1-4; CDR3nt: TGCGCCAGCAGCTTGCATGAAAAACTGTTTTTT; CDR3aa: CASSLHEKLFF
v_gene: TRBV5-1; d_gene: -; abundance: few; j_gene: TRBJ1-1; CDR3nt: TGCGCCAGCAGCTTGGGACGGGGTGGGAACACTGAAGCTTTCTTT; CDR3aa: CASSLGRGGNTEAFF
v_gene: TRBV6-1; d_gene: -; abundance: -; j_gene: TRBJ1-5; CDR3nt: TGTGCCAGCAGTGAAGGAAAGAGGAGGAGCAATCAGCCCCAGCATTTT; CDR3aa: CASSEGKRRSNQPQHF
v_gene: TRBV4-2; d_gene: -; abundance: -; j_gene: TRBJ2-2; CDR3nt: TGTGCCAGCTCCAAGAGACAGGTCGCGAACACCGGGGAGCTGTTTTTT; CDR3aa: CASSKRQVANTGELFF
v_gene: TRBV12-3/TRBV12-4; d_gene: -; abundance: few; j_gene: TRBJ2-2; CDR3nt: TGTGCCAGCACTGGTACGGGACTCCTCACCGGGGAGCTGTTTTTT; CDR3aa: CASTGTGLLTGELFF
v_gene: TRBV28; d_gene: TRBD2; abundance: -; j_gene: TRBJ2-1; CDR3nt: TGTGCCAGCAGTTTAGCGGGAGGAGGTTTCAATGAGCAGTTCTTC; CDR3aa: CASSLAGGGFNEQFF
v_gene: TRBV2; d_gene: -; abundance: few; j_gene: TRBJ2-7; CDR3nt: TGTGCCAGCATGCGGGACTCCACCTACGAGCAGTACTTC; CDR3aa: CASMRDSTYEQYF
v_gene: TRBV3-1; d_gene: -; abundance: few; j_gene: TRBJ1-2; CDR3nt: TGTGCCAGCAGCCCCACCCCGCTTCGTGGCTACACCTTC; CDR3aa: CASSPTPLRGYTF
v_gene: TRBV24-1; d_gene: -; abundance: -; j_gene: TRBJ2-3; CDR3nt: TGTGCCACCGCGGTAGGAGGTAGCACAGATACGCAGTATTTT; CDR3aa: CATAVGGSTDTQYF
v_gene: TRBV3-1; d_gene: -; abundance: few; j_gene: TRBJ2-1; CDR3nt: TGTGCCAGCAGCCAGGGTCCTGACAATGAGCAGTTCTTC; CDR3aa: CASSQGPDNEQFF
v_gene: TRBV19; d_gene: TRBD2; abundance: -; j_gene: TRBJ2-3; CDR3nt: TGTGCCAGTAGTACCGCCCCCTTGACTAGCGGTACGCAGTATTTT; CDR3aa: CASSTAPLTSGTQYF
v_gene: TRBV3-1; d_gene: -; abundance: -; j_gene: TRBJ1-1; CDR3nt: TGTGCCAGCAGCAAGGGCCATAGCACTGAAGCTTTCTTT; CDR3aa: CASSKGHSTEAFF
v_gene: TRBV5-1; d_gene: -; abundance: -; j_gene: TRBJ1-1; CDR3nt: TGCGCCAGCAGCTTGTCTTCGTCAGACACTGAAGCTTTCTTT; CDR3aa: CASSLSSSDTEAFF
v_gene: TRBV12-3/TRBV12-4; d_gene: -; abundance: -; j_gene: TRBJ1-5; CDR3nt: TGTGCCAGCAGTTTGTTACAGAATCAGCCCCAGCATTTT; CDR3aa: CASSLLQNQPQHF
v_gene: TRBV3-1; d_gene: -; abundance: -; j_gene: TRBJ2-1; CDR3nt: TGTGCCAGCAGCCAAGATGCGGGATCCTTCAATGAGCAGTTCTTC; CDR3aa: CASSQDAGSFNEQFF
v_gene: TRBV29-1; d_gene: -; abundance: few; j_gene: TRBJ2-5; CDR3nt: TGCAGCGTTGAGAAAGTTGGAGAGACCCAGTACTTC; CDR3aa: CSVEKVGETQYF
v_gene: TRBV29-1; d_gene: -; abundance: few; j_gene: TRBJ2-2; CDR3nt: TGCAGCGTTGAACAGGGTACGACCGGGGAGCTGTTTTTT; CDR3aa: CSVEQGTTGELFF
v_gene: TRBV20-1; d_gene: TRBD1; abundance: few; j_gene: TRBJ1-1; CDR3nt: TGCAGTGCTAGATCGAGGACAGGGTGGACTGAAGCTTTCTTT; CDR3aa: CSARSRTGWTEAFF
v_gene: TRBV5-1; d_gene: -; abundance: few; j_gene: TRBJ1-1; CDR3nt: TGCGCCAGCAGCCAGACCCGCAAGGGCACTGAAGCTTTCTTT; CDR3aa: CASSQTRKGTEAFF
v_gene: TRBV6-1; d_gene: TRBD1; abundance: few; j_gene: TRBJ1-2; CDR3nt: TGTGCCAGCACCGCATCCTCGACAGGGAGATATGGCTACACCTTC; CDR3aa: CASTASSTGRYGYTF
v_gene: TRBV7-9; d_gene: -; abundance: -; j_gene: TRBJ1-1; CDR3nt: TGTGCCAGCAGCGCCCCCCCCGGCGGACAGATGAACACTGAAGCTTTCTTT; CDR3aa: CASSAPPGGQMNTEAFF
v_gene: TRBV4-1; d_gene: -; abundance: once; j_gene: TRBJ1-3; CDR3nt: TGCGCCAGCAGCCCCGTCTTGAGCTCTGGAAACACCATATATTTT; CDR3aa: CASSPVLSSGNTIYF
v_gene: TRBV6-1; d_gene: -; abundance: -; j_gene: TRBJ2-5; CDR3nt: TGTGCCAGCAGTCCTCTGGGTGCGGGGTTAGAGACCCAGTACTTC; CDR3aa: CASSPLGAGLETQYF
v_gene: TRBV24-1; d_gene: -; abundance: few; j_gene: TRBJ1-1; CDR3nt: TGTGCCACCCGAAGTCGACAGGAGGGCACTGAAGCTTTCTTT; CDR3aa: CATRSRQEGTEAFF
v_gene: TRBV5-1; d_gene: -; abundance: few; j_gene: TRBJ2-1; CDR3nt: TGCGCCAGCAGCGAGGACACCAGCTCCTACAATGAGCAGTTCTTC; CDR3aa: CASSEDTSSYNEQFF
v_gene: TRBV30; d_gene: -; abundance: few; j_gene: TRBJ2-1; CDR3nt: TGTGCCTGGAGGGACCACTTCTCCTACAATGAGCAGTTCTTC; CDR3aa: CAWRDHFSYNEQFF
v_gene: TRBV6-5; d_gene: TRBD2; abundance: few; j_gene: TRBJ2-3; CDR3nt: TGTGCCAGCAGTTCCGGGGGGGGACTAGCAGGAAAAGATACGCAGTATTTT; CDR3aa: CASSSGGGLAGKDTQYF
v_gene: TRBV20-1; d_gene: -; abundance: few; j_gene: TRBJ2-2; CDR3nt: TGCAGTGCTAGAAAGCAGGGGAACACCGGGGAGCTGTTTTTT; CDR3aa: CSARKQGNTGELFF
v_gene: TRBV11-2; d_gene: TRBD1; abundance: -; j_gene: TRBJ1-3; CDR3nt: TGTGCCAGCAGCTCAAGGACAGGCTCTGGAAACACCATATATTTT; CDR3aa: CASSSRTGSGNTIYF
v_gene: TRBV6-1; d_gene: TRBD1; abundance: few; j_gene: TRBJ1-4; CDR3nt: TGTGCCAGCAGTACGGGACAGCATAATGAAAAACTGTTTTTT; CDR3aa: CASSTGQHNEKLFF
v_gene: TRBV7-9; d_gene: TRBD1; abundance: -; j_gene: TRBJ1-5; CDR3nt: TGTGCCAGCAGCTTAGCCGATACAGGGCTGGACAGGCAGCCCCAGCATTTT; CDR3aa: CASSLADTGLDRQPQHF
v_gene: TRBV5-1; d_gene: -; abundance: -; j_gene: TRBJ2-7; CDR3nt: TGCGCCAGCAGCTTGGCCGCCCACCCCTACGAGCAGTACTTC; CDR3aa: CASSLAAHPYEQYF
v_gene: TRBV5-1; d_gene: -; abundance: few; j_gene: TRBJ2-1; CDR3nt: TGCGCCAGCAGCGGAGAGACAGGTCCCAATGAGCAGTTCTTC; CDR3aa: CASSGETGPNEQFF
v_gene: TRBV6-1; d_gene: -; abundance: few; j_gene: TRBJ2-2; CDR3nt: TGTGCCAGCAGTGTCGGAGCGTGGAGGACCCTGGGGGAGCTGTTTTTT; CDR3aa: CASSVGAWRTLGELFF
v_gene: TRBV29-1; d_gene: TRBD1; abundance: few; j_gene: TRBJ2-1; CDR3nt: TGCAGCGTTGACCCGGACAGGGGGCTTGTCTACAATGAGCAGTTCTTC; CDR3aa: CSVDPDRGLVYNEQFF
v_gene: TRBV3-1; d_gene: TRBD1; abundance: -; j_gene: TRBJ2-7; CDR3nt: TGTGCCAGCAGCCAAGATTTGAGACAGGGGGCTTACGAGCAGTACTTC; CDR3aa: CASSQDLRQGAYEQYF
v_gene: TRBV7-2; d_gene: -; abundance: few; j_gene: TRBJ2-7; CDR3nt: TGTGCCAGCAGCTTAGACGGCTGGGGACAAACCTACGAGCAGTACTTC; CDR3aa: CASSLDGWGQTYEQYF
v_gene: TRBV5-1; d_gene: TRBD2; abundance: few; j_gene: TRBJ2-3; CDR3nt: TGCGCCAGCAGCTTGGTCCAGGTAGCGGGAGGGCAAGATACGCAGTATTTT; CDR3aa: CASSLVQVAGGQDTQYF